This passage covers 6 T cell receptor beta chains from one sample sequenced in a study of blood T cell repertoires in COVID-19. TCRdb keeps only in-frame clones here, not all; method: immunoSEQ multiplex PCR. The data contain roughly 250,000 clones, 91% of them singletons. The sequencing sample was made of peripheral blood. The source of these receptors is a person aged 18-30 years with COVID-19, enrolled during active disease.

The rearrangement uses TRBV6-2 or TRBV6-3 and TRBJ1-5; D ambiguous. Trimming left V 2 bases short and J 7 bases short, with 9 bases between. Germline V gene data show CDR1 as MNHEY and CDR2 as SVGEGT. The CDR3 has 13 amino acids. CDR3 sequence: CASSYQEAQPQHF. The CDR3 nucleotides read TGTGCCAGCAGTTACCAAGAGGCACAGCCCCAGCATTTT.

This chain joins TRBV14 and TRBJ2-5, with D perhaps matching TRBD2 (5 bases). Germline V lookup: CDR1 SGHDN, CDR2 FVKESK. The CDR3 sequence is 15 residues long. Trimming cost V 3 bases and J 5 bases, with 16 bases left between them. The CDR3 region is CASSQNKVGGETQYF. CDR3 nucleotide sequence: TGTGCCAGCAGCCAGAACAAGGTCGGCGGGGAGACCCAGTACTTC.

The chain links TRBV10-2 to TRBJ2-6, with 9 bases aligning to TRBD2. The V gene's germline CDR1 is WSHSY and CDR2 SAAADI. CDR3 size: 14 residues. V lost 7 bases to trimming and J lost 3 bases; unmatched junction nucleotides: 1. The CDR3 protein is CASKAGGGANVLTF. The CDR3 bases are TGCGCCAGCAAAGCGGGGGGTGGGGCCAACGTCCTGACTTTC.

The chain is built from TRBV15 and TRBJ1-1, with D hard to call. CDR1 LNHNV and CDR2 YYDKDF come from the germline V gene (reference sequence). Trimming removed 1 base from V and 6 bases from J, with 9 bases in between. The CDR3 is made up of 13 amino acids. The CDR3: CATSRGGEPEAFF. The CDR3 nucleotides read TGTGCCACCAGCAGAGGGGGAGAGCCTGAAGCTTTCTTT.

The J gene is TRBJ2-7, the V gene TRBV11-2, with TRBD1 matching over 7 bases. The CDR3 has 16 amino acids. The junction had 12 bases not matched to a gene; V was cut back by 7 bases and J by 0 bases. Germline assignment: CDR1 SGHAT and CDR2 FQNNGV. The CDR3 DNA reads as TGTGCCAGCAAAGGGTTCGGAACAGGGGTCTCCTACGAGCAGTACTTC. It yields the protein CASKGFGTGVSYEQYF.

A word on this clone: Other DNA sequences in the sample encode the same CDR3. The genes are TRBV7-2 and TRBJ2-1; 7 bases are shared with TRBD1. Germline-derived CDR1 and CDR2 are SGHTA and FQGNSA. V shed 1 base, J shed 0 bases, and the junction held 3 bases outside the gene matches. The CDR3 totals 16 residues. CDR3 nucleotides: TGTGCCAGCAGCTTAGAGGGGGACAGCTCCTACAATGAGCAGTTCTTC. This sequence encodes CASSLEGDSSYNEQFF.